This TCR beta chain stems from a study of blood T cell repertoires in COVID-19. Turning to the study itself: Donors in the United States, Italy and Spain gave samples during acute or convalescent COVID-19.

Germline V gene lookup returns CDR1 SSHAT and CDR2 FNYEAQ (reference sequence). The ends lost 5 bases at V and 5 bases at J; junction bases unmatched: 4. The length of the CDR3 is 13 residues. In the source study's methods: Reference gene primer amplification gave nucleated cell count estimates. TCRdb's copy holds only in-frame clones and misses some; the assay was immunoSEQ multiplex PCR. V and J calls and clone size are those listed in that table; D and trimming were worked out from the DNA. The table records about 310,000 clones, roughly 90% of them present only once. The chain joins TRBV7-7 to TRBJ2-7; 9 bases match TRBD1. The origin of this receptor is a man aged 18 to 29 with active or convalescent COVID-19. The specimen was peripheral blood. CDR3 DNA: TGTGCCAGCAGCCCGGGACAGGGAAACGAGCAGTACTTC. It encodes CASSPGQGNEQYF.